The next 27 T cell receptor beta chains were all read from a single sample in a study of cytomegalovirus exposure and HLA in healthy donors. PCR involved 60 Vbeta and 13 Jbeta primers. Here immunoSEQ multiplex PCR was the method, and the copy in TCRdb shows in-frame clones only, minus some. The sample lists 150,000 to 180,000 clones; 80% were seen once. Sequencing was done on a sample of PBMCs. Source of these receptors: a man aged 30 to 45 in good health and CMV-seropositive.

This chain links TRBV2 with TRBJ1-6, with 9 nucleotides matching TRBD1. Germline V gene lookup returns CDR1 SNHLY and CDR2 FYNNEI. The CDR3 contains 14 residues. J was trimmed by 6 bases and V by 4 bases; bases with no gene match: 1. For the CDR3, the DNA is TGTGCCAGCAGTGCGGACAGGGGTAATTCACCCCTCCACTTT. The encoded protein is CASSADRGNSPLHF.

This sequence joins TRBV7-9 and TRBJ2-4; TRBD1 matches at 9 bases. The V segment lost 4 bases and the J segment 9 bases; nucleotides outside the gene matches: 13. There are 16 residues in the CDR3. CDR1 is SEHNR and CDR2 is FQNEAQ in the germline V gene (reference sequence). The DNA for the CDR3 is TGTGCCAGCAGCTCATCTATTGGACAGGGGAAGGGCATTCAGTACTTC. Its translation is CASSSSIGQGKGIQYF.

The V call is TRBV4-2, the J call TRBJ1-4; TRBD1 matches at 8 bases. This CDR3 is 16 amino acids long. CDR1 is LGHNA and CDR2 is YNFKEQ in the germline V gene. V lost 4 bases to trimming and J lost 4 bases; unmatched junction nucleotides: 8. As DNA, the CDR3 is TGTGCCAGCAGCCTACTGGGACAGGATATTAATGAAAAACTGTTTTTT. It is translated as CASSLLGQDINEKLFF.

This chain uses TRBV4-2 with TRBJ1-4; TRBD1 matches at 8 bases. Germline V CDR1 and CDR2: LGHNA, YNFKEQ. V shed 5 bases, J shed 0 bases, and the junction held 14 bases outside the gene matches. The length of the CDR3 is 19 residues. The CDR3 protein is CASSSDLPTGAATNEKLFF. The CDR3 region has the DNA TGTGCCAGCAGCTCCGACCTGCCGACAGGGGCCGCAACTAATGAAAAACTGTTTTTT.

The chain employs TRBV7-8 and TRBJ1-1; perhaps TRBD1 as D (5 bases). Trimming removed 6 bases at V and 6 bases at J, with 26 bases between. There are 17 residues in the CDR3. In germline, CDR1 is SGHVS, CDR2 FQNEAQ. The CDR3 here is CASRSLRPGREEAEAFF. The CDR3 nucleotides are TGTGCCAGCAGATCACTACGACCGGGCAGGGAGGAGGCTGAAGCTTTCTTT.

The CDR3: CAWSRLAITAEQYF. The DNA for the CDR3 is TGTGCCTGGAGTCGACTAGCGATCACCGCCGAGCAGTACTTC. The chain has TRBV30 and TRBJ2-7, with 8 positions matching TRBD2. V trimming: 2 bases; J trimming: 6 bases; junction bases outside the gene matches: 9. The CDR3 sequence is 14 residues long. Germline V lookup: CDR1 GTSNPN, CDR2 SVGIG (reference sequence). Full variable domain (missing parts from reference TRBV30 and TRBJ2-7): SQTIHQWPATLVQPVGSPLSLECTVEGTSNPNLYWYRQAAGRGLQLLFYSVGIGQISSEVPQNLSASRPQDRQFILSSKKLLLSDSGFYLCAWSRLAITAEQYFGPGTRLTVT.

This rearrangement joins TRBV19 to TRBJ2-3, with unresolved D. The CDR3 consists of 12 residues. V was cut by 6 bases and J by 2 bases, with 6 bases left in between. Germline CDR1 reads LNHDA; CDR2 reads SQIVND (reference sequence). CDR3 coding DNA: TGTGCCAGTAGCAGGTTCACAGATACGCAGTATTTT. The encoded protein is CASSRFTDTQYF.

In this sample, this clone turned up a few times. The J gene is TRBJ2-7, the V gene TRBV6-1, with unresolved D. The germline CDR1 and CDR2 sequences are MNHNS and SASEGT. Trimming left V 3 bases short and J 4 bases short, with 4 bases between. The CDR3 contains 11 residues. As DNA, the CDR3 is TGTGCCAGCAGTGATAGATACGAGCAGTACTTC. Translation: CASSDRYEQYF.

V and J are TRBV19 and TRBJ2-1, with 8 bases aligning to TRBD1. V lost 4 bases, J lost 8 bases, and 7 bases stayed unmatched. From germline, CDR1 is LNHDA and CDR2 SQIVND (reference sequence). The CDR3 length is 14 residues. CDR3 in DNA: TGTGCCAGTAGTAGGGACAGGCGAAAGGATGAGCAGTTCTTC. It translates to CASSRDRRKDEQFF.

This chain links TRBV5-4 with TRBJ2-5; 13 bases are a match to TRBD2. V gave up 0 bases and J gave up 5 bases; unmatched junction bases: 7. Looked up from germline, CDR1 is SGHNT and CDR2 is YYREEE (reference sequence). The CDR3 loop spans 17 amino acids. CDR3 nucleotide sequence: TGTGCCAGCAGCTTGGGTGGACTAGCGGGGGCAGGGGAGACCCAGTACTTC. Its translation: CASSLGGLAGAGETQYF. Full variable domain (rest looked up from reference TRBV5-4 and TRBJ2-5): ETGVTQSPTHLIKTRGQQVTLRCSSQSGHNTVSWYQQALGQGPQFIFQYYREEENGRGNFPPRFSGLQFPNYSSELNVNALELDDSALYLCASSLGGLAGAGETQYFGPGTRLLVL.

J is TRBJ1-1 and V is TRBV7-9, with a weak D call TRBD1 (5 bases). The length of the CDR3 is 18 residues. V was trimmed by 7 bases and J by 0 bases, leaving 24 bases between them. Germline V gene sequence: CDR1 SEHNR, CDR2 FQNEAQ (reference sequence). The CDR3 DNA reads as TGTGCCAGCATCATATGGGGTTCTGGGGCTTACATGAACACTGAAGCTTTCTTT. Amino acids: CASIIWGSGAYMNTEAFF.

CDR3 in amino acids: CASSLGLAVGELFF. The CDR3 coding sequence is TGCGCCAGCAGCTTGGGACTAGCAGTCGGGGAGCTGTTTTTT. J is TRBJ2-2 and V is TRBV5-1, with 7 bases lining up with TRBD2. The CDR3 has 14 amino acids. V gave up 0 bases and J gave up 7 bases; unmatched junction bases: 3. Germline lookup yields CDR1 SGHRS and CDR2 YFSETQ. Variable domain in full (rest from reference TRBV5-1 and TRBJ2-2): KAGVTQTPRYLIKTRGQQVTLSCSPISGHRSVSWYQQTPGQGLQFLFEYFSETQRNKGNFPGRFSGRQFSNSRSEMNVSTLELGDSALYLCASSLGLAVGELFFGEGSRLTVL.

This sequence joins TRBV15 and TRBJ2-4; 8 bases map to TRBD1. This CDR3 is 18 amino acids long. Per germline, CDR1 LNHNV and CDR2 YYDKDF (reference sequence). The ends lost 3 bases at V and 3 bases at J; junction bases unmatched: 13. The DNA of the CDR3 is TGTGCCACCAGCAGGCCACCACCAGGGGGCATCGACAAAAACATTCAGTACTTC. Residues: CATSRPPPGGIDKNIQYF. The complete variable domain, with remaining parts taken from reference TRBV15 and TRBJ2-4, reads DAMVIQNPRYQVTQFGKPVTLSCSQTLNHNVMYWYQQKSSQAPKLLFHYYDKDFNNEADTPDNFQSRRPNTSFCFLDIRSPGLGDTAMYLCATSRPPPGGIDKNIQYFGAGTRLSVL.

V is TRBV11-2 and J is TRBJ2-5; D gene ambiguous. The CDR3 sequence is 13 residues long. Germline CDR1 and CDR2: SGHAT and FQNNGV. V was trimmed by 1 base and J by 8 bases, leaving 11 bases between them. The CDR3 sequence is CASSLGRVSTQYF. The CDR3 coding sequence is TGTGCCAGCAGCTTAGGTCGGGTGTCTACCCAGTACTTC.

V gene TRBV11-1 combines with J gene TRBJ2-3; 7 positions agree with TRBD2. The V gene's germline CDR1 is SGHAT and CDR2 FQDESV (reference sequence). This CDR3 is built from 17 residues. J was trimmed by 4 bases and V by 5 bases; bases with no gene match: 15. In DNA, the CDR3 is TGTGCCAGCAGCCCTACCCGCGGGAGAAGCTGGGCAGATACGCAGTATTTT. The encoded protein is CASSPTRGRSWADTQYF.

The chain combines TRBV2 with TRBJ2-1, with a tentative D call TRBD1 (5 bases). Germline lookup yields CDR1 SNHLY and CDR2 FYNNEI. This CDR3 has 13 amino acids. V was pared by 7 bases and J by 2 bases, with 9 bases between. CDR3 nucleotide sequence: TGTGCCAGCACGGCGGACACCTACAATGAGCAGTTCTTC. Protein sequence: CASTADTYNEQFF.

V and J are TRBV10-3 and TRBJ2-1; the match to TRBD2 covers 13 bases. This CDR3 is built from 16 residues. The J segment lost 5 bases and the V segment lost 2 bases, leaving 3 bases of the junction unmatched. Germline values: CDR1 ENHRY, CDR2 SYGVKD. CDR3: CAISEGLAGVNNEQFF. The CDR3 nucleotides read TGTGCCATCAGTGAGGGACTAGCGGGAGTTAACAATGAGCAGTTCTTC.

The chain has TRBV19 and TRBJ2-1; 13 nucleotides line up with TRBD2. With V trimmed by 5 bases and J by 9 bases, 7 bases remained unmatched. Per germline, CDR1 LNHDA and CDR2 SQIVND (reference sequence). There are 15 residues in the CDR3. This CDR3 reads CASSPGLAGAGEQFF. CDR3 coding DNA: TGTGCCAGTAGTCCAGGACTAGCGGGAGCAGGTGAGCAGTTCTTC.

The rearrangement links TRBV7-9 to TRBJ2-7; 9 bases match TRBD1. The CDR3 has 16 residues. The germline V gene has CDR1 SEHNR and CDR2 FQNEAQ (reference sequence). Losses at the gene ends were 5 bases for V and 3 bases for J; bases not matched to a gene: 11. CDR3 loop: CASSQTTGTGIYEQYF. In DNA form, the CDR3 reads TGTGCCAGCAGCCAAACCACCGGGACAGGGATCTACGAGCAGTACTTC. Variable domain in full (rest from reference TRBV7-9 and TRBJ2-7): DTGVSQNPRHKITKRGQNVTFRCDPISEHNRLYWYRQTLGQGPEFLTYFQNEAQLEKSRLLSDRFSAERPKGSFSTLEIQRTEQGDSAMYLCASSQTTGTGIYEQYFGPGTRLTVT.

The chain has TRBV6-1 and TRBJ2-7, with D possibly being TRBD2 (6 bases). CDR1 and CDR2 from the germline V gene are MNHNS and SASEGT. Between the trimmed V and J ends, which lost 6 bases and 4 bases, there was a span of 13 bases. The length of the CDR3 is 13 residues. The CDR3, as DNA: TGTGCCAGCAGCCCCGGGACTGCATACGAGCAGTACTTC. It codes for CASSPGTAYEQYF.

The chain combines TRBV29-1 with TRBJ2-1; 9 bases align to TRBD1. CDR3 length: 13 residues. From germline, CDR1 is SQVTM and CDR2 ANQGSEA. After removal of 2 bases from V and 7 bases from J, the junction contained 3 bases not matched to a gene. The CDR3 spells CSVERDRDNEQFF. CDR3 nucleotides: TGCAGCGTTGAACGGGACAGGGATAATGAGCAGTTCTTC.

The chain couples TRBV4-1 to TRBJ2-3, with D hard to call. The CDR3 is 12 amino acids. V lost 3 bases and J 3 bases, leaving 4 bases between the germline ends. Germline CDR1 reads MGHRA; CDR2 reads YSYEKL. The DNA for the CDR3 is TGCGCCAGCAGCCATGTAACAGATACGCAGTATTTT. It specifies CASSHVTDTQYF.

DNA of the CDR3: TGTGCCAGCAGATCTGACAGGAACACTGAAGCTTTCTTT. This gives the protein CASRSDRNTEAFF. The chain employs TRBV7-2 and TRBJ1-1; D might be TRBD1 (5 bases). The germline CDR1 and CDR2 sequences are SGHTA and FQGNSA. The length of the CDR3 is 13 residues. V lost 6 bases to trimming and J lost 1 base, with 9 bases between them.

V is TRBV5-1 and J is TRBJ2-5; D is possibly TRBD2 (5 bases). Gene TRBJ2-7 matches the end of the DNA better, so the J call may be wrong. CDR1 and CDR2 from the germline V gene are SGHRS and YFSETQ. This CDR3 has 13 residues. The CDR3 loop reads CASRAAVSYEQYF. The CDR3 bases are TGCGCCAGCAGAGCGGCTGTATCCTACGAGCAGTACTTC.

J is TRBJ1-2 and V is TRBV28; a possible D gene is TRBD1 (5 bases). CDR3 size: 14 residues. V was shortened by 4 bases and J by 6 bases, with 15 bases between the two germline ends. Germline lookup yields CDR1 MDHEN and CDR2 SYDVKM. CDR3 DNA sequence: TGTGCCAGCAGTTATCAGGGCCCCGCGAATGGCTACACCTTC. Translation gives CASSYQGPANGYTF.

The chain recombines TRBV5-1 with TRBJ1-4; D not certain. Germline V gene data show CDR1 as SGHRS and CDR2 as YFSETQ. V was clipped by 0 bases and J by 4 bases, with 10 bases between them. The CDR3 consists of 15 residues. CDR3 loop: CASSLAPGGNEKLFF. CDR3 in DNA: TGCGCCAGCAGCTTGGCCCCAGGAGGTAATGAAAAACTGTTTTTT.

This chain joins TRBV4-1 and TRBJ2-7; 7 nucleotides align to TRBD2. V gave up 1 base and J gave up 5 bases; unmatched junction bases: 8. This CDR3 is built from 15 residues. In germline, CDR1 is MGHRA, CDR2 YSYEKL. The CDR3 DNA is TGCGCCAGCAGCCAAGTGGGCGGGAGAAGGGACGAGCAGTACTTC. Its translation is CASSQVGGRRDEQYF.